This TCR beta chain stems from a study of cytomegalovirus exposure and HLA in healthy donors. As for the study in general: Counted in an early data release were tens of millions of unique TCRs from HLA-typed donors. General observations from the study: Several of the most significant clusters appeared, in a later analysis, to be linked to common viral pathogens.

Worth noting for this clone: The antigen remains unidentified. This sample also contains other DNA sequences that code for the same CDR3.

Healthy bone marrow donors made up the donor group. The PCR was carried out with 60 Vbeta primers and 13 Jbeta primers. TCRdb's table, derived via immunoSEQ multiplex PCR, lists solely in-frame clones and lacks some. The data show 170,000 or so clones, with approximately 81% seen just once and around 0.37% held by the top ten. The sequenced sample consisted of PBMCs. The source is a boy aged 2 to 10 in good health and CMV-seronegative.

CDR3 sequence (DNA): TGTGCCAGCAGCTTTGGACAGGGGAATCAGCCCCAGCATTTT. As protein: CASSFGQGNQPQHF. The gene calls are TRBV7-9 and TRBJ1-5; 9 bases align to TRBD1. The CDR3 totals 14 residues. CDR1 is SEHNR and CDR2 is FQNEAQ in the germline V gene (reference sequence). V trimming: 3 bases; J trimming: 4 bases; junction bases outside the gene matches: 1.